Shown below are 10 T cell receptor beta chains from a single sample sequenced in a study of blood T cell repertoires in COVID-19 (dated by TCRdb to about 2020). The library relied on the immunoSEQ multiplex PCR assay. TCRdb stores this immuneACCESS table with in-frame sequences only. Part of the clones is absent; in the studies checked, under half of the shortfall reflects unresolved V genes, and no reason is known for the rest. In all, the sample holds about 95,000 clones, and around 87% of those were seen once. About 17% of the sample goes to the ten largest clones. The source material was peripheral blood. The receptor source for this set is a human donor in a cohort sampled during active COVID-19.

The chain couples TRBV5-1 to TRBJ2-3; D perhaps matches TRBD1 (6 bases). CDR1 SGHRS and CDR2 YFSETQ come from the germline V gene. The CDR3 consists of 14 residues. V lost 4 bases and J lost 5, with 14 bases in between. CDR3 in amino acids: CASSVGGIGDTQYF. CDR3 coding DNA: TGCGCCAGCAGCGTAGGGGGTATCGGAGATACGCAGTATTTT.

This chain uses TRBV7-9 with TRBJ1-1; 8 bases are a match to TRBD1. CDR3 length: 16 amino acids. Germline values: CDR1 SEHNR, CDR2 FQNEAQ (reference sequence). The junction had 9 bases not matched to a gene; V was cut back by 5 bases and J by 1 base. The CDR3 nucleotides are TGTGCCAGCAGCACAGGACAGGGCGGGAGGAACACTGAAGCTTTCTTT. Its translation is CASSTGQGGRNTEAFF.

The genes are TRBV19 and TRBJ1-5; possible D gene TRBD1, 5 bases. The germline gives CDR1 LNHDA, CDR2 SQIVND (reference sequence). Trimming pared 3 bases from V and 2 bases from J, leaving 14 bases between. This CDR3 is built from 16 residues. CDR3 coding DNA: TGTGCCAGTAGTATCGCACGTCGCAGGGGCAATCAGCCCCAGCATTTT. It specifies CASSIARRRGNQPQHF.

The chain has TRBV29-1 and TRBJ1-1; 8 bases match TRBD1. The germline CDR1 and CDR2 sequences are SQVTM and ANQGSEA. This CDR3 spans 13 amino acids. V lost 7 bases to trimming and J lost 2 bases; unmatched junction nucleotides: 6. The CDR3 loop is CSAYGQGNTEAFF. The DNA of the CDR3 is TGCAGCGCGTACGGACAGGGAAACACTGAAGCTTTCTTT. Drawing the rest from reference TRBV29-1 and TRBJ1-1, the complete variable domain is SAVISQKPSRDICQRGTSLTIQCQVDSQVTMMFWYRQQPGQSLTLIATANQGSEATYESGFVIDKFPISRPNLTFSTLTVSNMSPEDSSIYLCSAYGQGNTEAFFGQGTRLTVV.

V gene TRBV14 combines with J gene TRBJ1-1, with 10 bases aligning to TRBD1. The germline V gene has CDR1 SGHDN and CDR2 FVKESK. This CDR3 has 13 amino acids. V lost 5 bases to trimming and J lost 11 bases; unmatched junction nucleotides: 8. The CDR3 region has the DNA TGTGCCAGCAGCACGGGACAGGGGTTAGCGGCTTTCTTT. This gives the protein CASSTGQGLAAFF.

This chain uses TRBV7-3 with TRBJ2-3, with 11 bases matching TRBD1. Germline V gives CDR1 SGHTA, CDR2 FQGTGA. This CDR3 contains 14 residues. The V segment lost 6 bases and the J segment 4 bases; nucleotides outside the gene matches: 3. The CDR3 protein is CASSRTGGSDTQYF. CDR3 in DNA: TGTGCCAGCAGTCGGACAGGGGGCTCAGATACGCAGTATTTT.

This sequence joins TRBV5-1 and TRBJ2-2, with D hard to call. The CDR3 loop spans 15 amino acids. Per germline, CDR1 SGHRS and CDR2 YFSETQ. Trimming pared 5 bases from V and 3 bases from J, leaving 14 bases between. The CDR3 DNA follows: TGCGCCAGCAGGCTTGCGGTCTTGGACACCGGGGAGCTGTTTTTT. Its translation: CASRLAVLDTGELFF. Together with reference TRBV5-1 and TRBJ2-2, the CDR3 gives the full variable domain: KAGVTQTPRYLIKTRGQQVTLSCSPISGHRSVSWYQQTPGQGLQFLFEYFSETQRNKGNFPGRFSGRQFSNSRSEMNVSTLELGDSALYLCASRLAVLDTGELFFGEGSRLTVL.

The chain combines TRBV5-1 with TRBJ1-5; D is undetermined. Trimming cost V 4 bases and J 0 bases, with 5 bases left between them. CDR3 length: 13 amino acids. Germline assignment: CDR1 SGHRS and CDR2 YFSETQ. The chain's CDR3 is CASSRDSNQPQHF. CDR3 nucleotide sequence: TGCGCCAGCAGCCGAGATAGCAATCAGCCCCAGCATTTT. The full variable domain, its missing parts supplied by reference TRBV5-1 and TRBJ1-5, is KAGVTQTPRYLIKTRGQQVTLSCSPISGHRSVSWYQQTPGQGLQFLFEYFSETQRNKGNFPGRFSGRQFSNSRSEMNVSTLELGDSALYLCASSRDSNQPQHFGDGTRLSIL.

V usage is TRBV7-6 and J usage is TRBJ2-1; D gene unclear. V was pared by 4 bases and J by 8 bases, with 18 bases between. The CDR3 has 15 residues. Germline V CDR1 and CDR2: SGHVS, FNYEAQ. The DNA for the CDR3 is TGTGCCAGCAGCTATCGCGGTAGCACAAACGATGAGCAGTTCTTC. It specifies CASSYRGSTNDEQFF. Full variable domain (remainder filled in from reference TRBV7-6 and TRBJ2-1): GAGVSQSPRYKVTKRGQDVALRCDPISGHVSLYWYRQALGQGPEFLTYFNYEAQQDKSGLPNDRFSAERPEGSISTLTIQRTEQRDSAMYRCASSYRGSTNDEQFFGPGTRLTVL.

This sequence joins TRBV12-3 or TRBV12-4 and TRBJ1-5, with D perhaps matching TRBD1 (5 bases). This CDR3 is 12 amino acids long. Trimming took 8 bases from V and 6 from J, leaving 11 bases between them. CDR3 bases: TGTGCCAGCGGACATATCACTCAGCCCCAGCATTTT. Translation gives CASGHITQPQHF.